A few counts support the clone carrying this T cell receptor beta chain. Germline V CDR1 and CDR2: SGHDT, YYEEEE. This CDR3 has 13 amino acids. Trimming removed 0 bases at V and 7 bases at J, with 10 bases between. TCRdb reanalysed the 5' RACE reads using MiXCR and keeps one entry per CDR3 protein. This repertoire shows some 690,000 distinct CDR3 sequences, 21% found once; its top ten account for about 4.3%. The data originate from a study of identical twins. These data also formed part of another study, on T cells expressing NK-cell markers. That work states: Cells sorted as CD3+CD56+NKG2C+, CD3+CD56+NKG2C- and CD3+CD56-NKG2C+ T cells supplied the TCR beta repertoires. Clarity on HCMV specificity was lacking for the expanded NKG2C+ T cell clones.

The sequencing input was PBMCs. The chain couples TRBV5-6 to TRBJ1-2; D unclear. The TCR was taken from a woman between 18 and 29 years old in good health. CDR3 in amino acids: CASSLGVSGGYTF. DNA for the CDR3: TGTGCCAGCAGCTTGGGGGTTTCCGGTGGCTACACCTTC.